This T cell receptor beta chain comes out of a study of shared clonotypes between healthy human individuals. Notes on this clone: Its matching antigen is unknown.

The study, taken as a whole, reports: For naive CD4 cells, around 5% of clonotypes were shared across a handful of donors.

Per the original methods: Sequence data from immunoSEQ were junction-only and lacked quality scores; consequently, filtering differed. The assay was immunoSEQ multiplex PCR, and TCRdb's table has in-frame clones only and misses some. V and J calls and clone size are those listed in that table; D and trimming were worked out from the DNA. The repertoire holds roughly 2.1 million clones, with roughly 91% as singletons. CD45RO-negative, CCR7-positively selected cells formed the naive CD8 fraction, excluding terminally differentiated effector memory CD45RA+ cells. Sequencing was done on a sample of naive CD8+ T cells from PBMCs. This receptor was obtained from a man aged 18-30 years in good health. Some clones in this sample may be carry-over from other donors' samples.

The CDR3 sequence: CASSDRRVRTEYNEQFF. CDR3 DNA: TGTGCCAGCAGTGACCGCAGGGTTAGGACCGAGTACAATGAGCAGTTCTTC. V gene TRBV6-1 combines with J gene TRBJ2-1, with D possibly being TRBD1 (5 bases). The CDR3 covers 17 residues. Germline V CDR1 and CDR2: MNHNS, SASEGT. V was pared by 3 bases and J by 4 bases, with 19 bases between.